This is a list of T cell receptor beta chains from one sample in a study of CD8 T cells in ankylosing spondylitis. A single record per CDR3 protein comes from TCRdb applying MiXCR to the 5' RACE reads. The sample carries more than 150,000 distinct CDR3 sequences, 15% to 20% recorded once. Sample: blood, either unsorted or a sorted T cell fraction (not recorded which). These receptors came from a male donor under 35 with ankylosing spondylitis or in good health (not recorded which). Each CDR3 is given with its conserved first and last residue. D genes are given only for firm matches. Rows may omit the clone size; those that give it use once, few, many or a size class.

>TRBV12-3/TRBV12-4|.|many|TRBJ1-4
CASSSVGGGEKLFF
>TRBV6-5|.|many|TRBJ2-1
CASSYRGPGDNEQFF
>TRBV10-3|TRBD2|many|TRBJ2-7
CASGSSYEQYF
>TRBV20-1|.|.|TRBJ2-7
CSARGAVASSYEQYF
>TRBV5-1|.|many|TRBJ1-4
CASSPGTTEKLFF
>TRBV7-6|.|few|TRBJ1-1
CASRTGEEAFF
>TRBV12-3/TRBV12-4|TRBD2|.|TRBJ2-5
CASSSLAGGVETQYF
>TRBV6-6|TRBD2|many|TRBJ2-3
CASGAASGKGTTQYF
>TRBV20-1|.|.|TRBJ2-1
CSALSNEQFF
>TRBV7-9|.|many|TRBJ2-3
CASSLDPSTDTQYF
>TRBV14|.|many|TRBJ2-1
CASSKRYRFEQFF
>TRBV20-1|.|many|TRBJ2-1
CSASYPGPINEQFF
>TRBV29-1|.|many|TRBJ2-3
CSVEGEGTPDTQYF
>TRBV5-1|.|.|TRBJ2-3
CASSLPQNTGQTRRPDTQYF
>TRBV29-1|.|.|TRBJ2-1
CSVEKSSYNEQFF
>TRBV4-2|TRBD2|many|TRBJ2-1
CASSQDGTSGSLNEQFF
>TRBV29-1|TRBD2|.|TRBJ2-1
CSVETLAGVGNEQFF
>TRBV12-3/TRBV12-4|TRBD2|.|TRBJ2-7
CASSLELAATYEQYF